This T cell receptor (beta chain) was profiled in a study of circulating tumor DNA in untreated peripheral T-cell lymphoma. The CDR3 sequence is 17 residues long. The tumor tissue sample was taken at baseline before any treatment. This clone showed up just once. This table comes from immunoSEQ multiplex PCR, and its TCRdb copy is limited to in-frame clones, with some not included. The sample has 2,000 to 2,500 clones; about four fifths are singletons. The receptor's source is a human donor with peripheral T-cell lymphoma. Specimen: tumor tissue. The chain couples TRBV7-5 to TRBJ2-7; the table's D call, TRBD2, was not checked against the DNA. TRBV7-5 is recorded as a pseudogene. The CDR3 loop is CASSPGGGNLGAYEQYF. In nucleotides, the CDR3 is TGTGCCAGCAGCCCCGGGGGTGGGAATCTAGGGGCCTACGAGCAGTACTTC.